This section outlines one TCR beta chain sequence together with its context. Its specificity is unknown. These data come from a study of cytomegalovirus exposure and HLA in healthy donors. Across the study: An analysis done earlier identified about 100 million unique TCR beta sequences from around 180 million T cells. When 300 to 500 donors were genotyped, just over 80% of them were found to fall in the Caucasian-associated ancestry cluster. Whole-study findings and limits: In a later analysis, a genetic analysis reported fewer productive-TCR N-insertions in an Asian-associated ancestry cluster than the cohort average. Excluded were some V segments that proved indistinguishable, including TRBV6-2 and TRBV6-3.

It was with 60 Vbeta and 13 Jbeta primers that the PCR ran. TCRdb's table, derived via immunoSEQ multiplex PCR, lists solely in-frame clones and lacks some. The table shows 160,000 or so clones, with around three quarters occurring only once. The V gene's germline CDR1 is MNHEY and CDR2 SMNVEV (reference sequence). With V trimmed by 2 bases and J by 4 bases, 3 bases remained unmatched. The CDR3 spans 14 residues. This chain links TRBV27 with TRBJ2-5; 8 positions match TRBD2. Sequenced input: PBMCs. This TCR was sampled from a man aged 35 to 55 in good health and CMV-seronegative. The CDR3 loop reads CASSLLAGGETQYF. The CDR3 bases are TGTGCCAGCAGTTTACTAGCGGGTGGAGAGACCCAGTACTTC.